The rows below give T cell receptor beta chains drawn from one sample of a study of blood T cells in healthy people across ages. Each CDR3 protein is one row after TCRdb ran MiXCR on the 5' RACE reads. Of hundreds of thousands of distinct CDR3 sequences listed, roughly 64% are singletons. Material for sequencing was blood. The receptors were gathered from a man aged 30 to 39 in good health. CDR3s include the opening cysteine and the closing phenylalanine or tryptophan. A D gene is named only where the DNA matches it firmly. Clone size is not always given. Where it is, it says once, few, many or a class for expanded clones.

v_gene	abundance	d_gene	j_gene	CDR3nt	CDR3aa
TRBV9	-	TRBD1	TRBJ2-5	TGTGCCAGCAGCACCCCCGTAGGACAGGGGCTGGAGACCCAGTACTTC	CASSTPVGQGLETQYF
TRBV7-2	-	TRBD2	TRBJ2-7	TGTGCCAGCAGCTTCCCAGCGGGGGGTATAAATGAGCAGTACTTC	CASSFPAGGINEQYF
TRBV6-2/TRBV6-3	-	-	TRBJ2-1	TGTGCCAGCAGTTTAGGAGGGCCGGTTAATGAGCAGTTCTTC	CASSLGGPVNEQFF
TRBV11-2	-	-	TRBJ1-2	TGTGCCAGCAGCTTTACCCTGGGGGGCTACACCTTC	CASSFTLGGYTF
TRBV7-2	once	-	TRBJ1-2	TGTGCCAGCAGCAGCTTAGGGGTCTATGGCTACACCTTC	CASSSLGVYGYTF
TRBV12-3/TRBV12-4	-	TRBD2	TRBJ2-7	TGTGCCAGCGGATATAGCGGGAGCTACGAGCAGTACTTC	CASGYSGSYEQYF
TRBV6-5	few	TRBD1	TRBJ2-1	TGTGCCAGCAGACAAGACAGGGGTTCAAGCGATGAGCAGTTCTTC	CASRQDRGSSDEQFF
TRBV20-1	-	-	TRBJ2-1	TGCAGTGCCCCTGAAAGGTTCGATGAGCAGTTCTTC	CSAPERFDEQFF
TRBV20-1	-	-	TRBJ1-4	TGCAGTGCTAGTAAGGGGTTTAATGAAAAACTGTTTTTT	CSASKGFNEKLFF
TRBV28	-	TRBD1	TRBJ2-3	TGTGCCAGCAGTCCTTACAGGGGTCCGAGCACAGATACGCAGTATTTT	CASSPYRGPSTDTQYF
TRBV28	once	TRBD2	TRBJ2-1	TGTGCCAGCACCCCTGGGACTAGCCAGAAATATAGTTTAAGGGAGTTCTTC	CASTPGTSQKYSLREFF
TRBV20-1	few	TRBD2	TRBJ2-6	TGCAGTGCGCCTAGCGGGAACTCTGGGGCCAACGTCCTGACTTTC	CSAPSGNSGANVLTF
TRBV12-3/TRBV12-4	-	TRBD1	TRBJ2-7	TGTGCCAGCAGTGCGGACAGGACGTACGAGCAGTACTTC	CASSADRTYEQYF
TRBV30	-	TRBD2	TRBJ2-5	TGTGCCCTGGGAGGGGTACAAGAGACCCAGTACTTC	CALGGVQETQYF
TRBV20-1	-	-	TRBJ1-5	TGCAGTGCTAGGGATAGCAATCAGCCCCAGCATTTT	CSARDSNQPQHF
TRBV29-1	-	TRBD1	TRBJ2-7	TGCAGCGTTGAGCACCGGGACAGGGTCAACGAGCAGTACTTC	CSVEHRDRVNEQYF
TRBV15	-	TRBD2	TRBJ2-7	TGTGCCACCAGCAGAGTTAATAGCGGGTACAATGAGCAGTACTTC	CATSRVNSGYNEQYF
TRBV13	few	TRBD1	TRBJ1-2	TGTGCCAGCAGCTCTGTCCGGGACAGGGGTTACTATGGCTACACCTTC	CASSSVRDRGYYGYTF
TRBV6-5	-	-	TRBJ2-1	TGTGCCAGCAGCGACTACACAAAGCAGTTCTTC	CASSDYTKQFF
TRBV7-2	-	-	TRBJ2-7	TGTGCCAGCAGCTTAGCTAGCGGAGCTTACAATGAGCAGTACTTC	CASSLASGAYNEQYF
TRBV25-1	-	-	TRBJ2-5	TGTGCCAGCAGTGCACTGGCGACGGAGACCCAGTACTTC	CASSALATETQYF
TRBV6-2/TRBV6-3	-	TRBD1	TRBJ1-1	TGTGCCAGCAGGGACAGGGAAGTAACTGAAGCTTTCTTT	CASRDREVTEAFF
TRBV9	-	-	TRBJ1-6	TGTGCCAGCAGCGTAGCGGATTTTAATTCACCCCTCCACTTT	CASSVADFNSPLHF
TRBV29-1	-	-	TRBJ1-2	TGCAGCGTTGGTGAAGAGTATGGCTACACCTTC	CSVGEEYGYTF
TRBV6-2/TRBV6-3	-	-	TRBJ2-6	TGTGCCAGCAGTTACGAGTTTGTCCGCTCTGGGGCCAACGTCCTGACTTTC	CASSYEFVRSGANVLTF
TRBV28	many	TRBD1	TRBJ2-5	TGTGCCAGCAGTCCGACAGGGATAGGACCGTACCAAGAGACCCAGTACTTC	CASSPTGIGPYQETQYF
TRBV28	-	-	TRBJ1-5	TGTGCCAGCAGTGTAGTTGCAGGGTGGCAGCCCCAGCATTTT	CASSVVAGWQPQHF
TRBV28	-	TRBD2	TRBJ2-3	TGTGTCAGCAGTCTAACTAGCGGGAGGGCCCATACGCAGTATTTT	CVSSLTSGRAHTQYF
TRBV29-1	-	-	TRBJ2-1	TGCAGCGTCCGCAGGGACCTATACAATGAGCAGTTCTTC	CSVRRDLYNEQFF
TRBV29-1	-	-	TRBJ2-1	TGCAGCGTTGGAGCGTTAAGCCCATGGGGGCAGTTCTTC	CSVGALSPWGQFF
TRBV5-1	-	-	TRBJ2-6	TGCGCCAGCAGCGACAACTCTGGGGCCACCGTCCTGACTTTC	CASSDNSGATVLTF
TRBV20-1	few	TRBD2	TRBJ2-5	TGCAGTGCTAGGCCGATTGAGCGGGGGGGAGAGACCCAGTACTTC	CSARPIERGGETQYF
TRBV28	many	-	TRBJ2-1	TGTGCCAGCAGTGGCCGGGGTAAGGGTAGTTGGAATGAGCAGTTCTTC	CASSGRGKGSWNEQFF
TRBV7-6	-	-	TRBJ1-2	TGTGCCAGCAGCCCTAGAGCGACTACTAACTATGGCTACACCTTC	CASSPRATTNYGYTF